The 20 T cell receptor beta chains listed next were all sequenced from one sample in a study of OX40 agonist ivuxolimab in advanced cancers. The repertoire was sequenced with immunoSEQ multiplex PCR; TCRdb's copy has only in-frame clones and lacks some. The data show about 70,000 clones, with around 83% seen just once and 6.7% held by the top ten. The sequences come from CD4+ or CD8+ T cells sorted from blood, collected in a trial of the OX40 agonist ivuxolimab. The receptor set was obtained from an adult with an advanced solid tumor such as melanoma, head and neck, liver or kidney cancer.

V and J are TRBV7-9 and TRBJ2-3; 11 bases map to TRBD2. Losses at the gene ends were 8 bases for V and 2 bases for J; bases not matched to a gene: 3. Per germline, CDR1 SEHNR and CDR2 FQNEAQ (reference sequence). The CDR3 is made up of 14 amino acids. DNA for the CDR3: TGTGCCAGCTTACTAGCGGGAGACACAGATACGCAGTATTTT. It specifies CASLLAGDTDTQYF.

Note on this clone: A junction end diverges from the germline sequence, so it may reflect a read error. The chain uses TRBV7-9 and TRBJ2-3; D possibly matches TRBD1 or TRBD2 (5 bases each). Germline V gene sequence: CDR1 SEHNR, CDR2 FQNEAQ (reference sequence). This CDR3 is built from 15 residues. The CDR3 DNA sequence: TGTGCCAGCAGTTTAGGGACGGAAAGCACAGATACGCAGTATTTT. As protein: CASSLGTESTDTQYF.

V gene TRBV7-2 combines with J gene TRBJ2-5; D could derive from TRBD1 or TRBD2 (5 bases each). Trimming took off 1 base at V and 4 bases at J, with 10 bases between the two ends. The CDR3 runs 14 residues. Germline V gene sequence: CDR1 SGHTA, CDR2 FQGNSA. The CDR3 loop reads CASSLGPGRETQYF. CDR3 bases: TGTGCCAGCAGCTTAGGCCCGGGGCGAGAGACCCAGTACTTC.

This rearrangement joins TRBV5-4 to TRBJ1-2, with 7 positions matching TRBD1. The CDR3 spans 13 residues. V lost 4 bases to trimming and J lost 4 bases; unmatched junction nucleotides: 4. Germline CDR1 reads SGHNT; CDR2 reads YYREEE (reference sequence). CDR3 in amino acids: CASSRDSRYGYTF. CDR3 coding DNA: TGTGCCAGCAGCCGGGACAGCCGCTATGGCTACACCTTC. Variable domain in full (rest from reference TRBV5-4 and TRBJ1-2): ETGVTQSPTHLIKTRGQQVTLRCSSQSGHNTVSWYQQALGQGPQFIFQYYREEENGRGNFPPRFSGLQFPNYSSELNVNALELDDSALYLCASSRDSRYGYTFGSGTRLTVV.

The V gene is TRBV18, the J gene TRBJ2-1, with 9 bases identical to TRBD1. The CDR3 is 16 residues long. Germline V lookup: CDR1 KGHSH, CDR2 LQKENI. Germline trimming cut 6 bases from V and 5 bases from J; bases unmatched to any gene: 11. The CDR3 loop is CASSRGQGEANNEQFF. The CDR3 DNA is TGTGCCAGCTCGCGGGGACAGGGTGAGGCCAACAATGAGCAGTTCTTC.

V usage is TRBV29-1 and J usage is TRBJ1-1, with D perhaps matching TRBD1 (5 bases). The germline gives CDR1 SQVTM, CDR2 ANQGSEA. The CDR3 is made up of 12 amino acids. Trimming took off 6 bases at V and 5 bases at J, with 13 bases between the two ends. The DNA for the CDR3 is TGCAGCGTGCGACAGACCGGGACTGAAGCTTTCTTT. Translated: CSVRQTGTEAFF.

This clone was observed once. The CDR3 spells CASSLEQGTYNEQFF. The CDR3 region has the DNA TGTGCCAGCAGCTTAGAACAGGGAACCTACAATGAGCAGTTCTTC. The chain recombines TRBV11-2 with TRBJ2-1; D may be TRBD1 (6 bases). V was trimmed by 0 bases and J by 2 bases, leaving 8 bases between them. There are 15 residues in the CDR3. Germline CDR1 reads SGHAT; CDR2 reads FQNNGV.

This chain links TRBV4-1 with TRBJ2-1, with TRBD2 matching 10 bases. V trimming: 3 bases; J trimming: 6 bases; junction bases outside the gene matches: 20. From germline, CDR1 is MGHRA and CDR2 YSYEKL. The CDR3 is 20 residues long. The CDR3 DNA follows: TGCGCCAGCAGCCACGAAACAGGGGGACCAACTAGCGGGGTACCCAATGAGCAGTTCTTC. Translating gives CASSHETGGPTSGVPNEQFF.

The rearrangement uses TRBV2 and TRBJ2-7, with D perhaps matching TRBD1 or TRBD2 (5 bases each). Germline V gene lookup returns CDR1 SNHLY and CDR2 FYNNEI. CDR3 size: 13 residues. The V end lost 3 bases, the J end lost 1 base, and 7 bases lay between the germline ends. In nucleotides, the CDR3 is TGTGCCAGCAGTGACAGGGAGTCCTACGAGCAGTACGTC. Protein: CASSDRESYEQYV.

The chain uses TRBV11-2 and TRBJ2-3; 10 bases map to TRBD1. The CDR3 is 17 residues long. Trimming at V came to 4 bases and at J to 4 bases, leaving 11 bases not matched to a gene. Germline assignment: CDR1 SGHAT and CDR2 FQNNGV. The CDR3 DNA reads as TGTGCCAGCAGCTCCGGAGAGGTGGACAGGGGGGCAGATACGCAGTATTTT. This encodes CASSSGEVDRGADTQYF.

This chain uses TRBV5-6 with TRBJ2-3; 7 nucleotides line up with TRBD2. Trimming removed 3 bases from V and 6 bases from J; junction bases left unmatched: 13. Germline CDR1 reads SGHDT; CDR2 reads YYEEEE. This CDR3 comprises 16 residues. The CDR3 region is CASSYSPGLLQDTQYF. The CDR3 DNA sequence: TGTGCCAGCAGCTACTCTCCGGGACTACTCCAGGATACGCAGTATTTT.

The table lists this clone with a count of one. The chain's CDR3 is CASAGGAYNEQFF. The CDR3 coding sequence is TGTGCCAGCGCGGGGGGAGCCTACAATGAGCAGTTCTTC. The chain has TRBV7-9 and TRBJ2-1; 8 bases map to TRBD2. V gave up 8 bases and J gave up 2 bases; unmatched junction bases: 2. CDR3 length: 13 residues. CDR1 and CDR2 from the germline V gene are SEHNR and FQNEAQ (reference sequence).

The DNA for the CDR3 is TGTGCCAGTAACAGGGGCGTGCACACTGAAGCTTTCTTT. It yields the protein CASNRGVHTEAFF. The chain uses TRBV6-5 and TRBJ1-1; 7 nucleotides agree with TRBD1. This CDR3 region has 13 residues. Germline CDR1 and CDR2: MNHEY and SVGAGI. Trimming cost V 9 bases and J 3 bases; bases outside gene matches: 7.

This rearrangement joins TRBV11-3 to TRBJ1-2; a weak D match, TRBD1 (5 bases). The CDR3 runs to 15 residues. The germline gives CDR1 SGHNT, CDR2 YENEEA. V was shortened by 1 base and J by 3 bases, with 12 bases between the two germline ends. CDR3 sequence: CASSLVRQGDYGYTF. The CDR3 DNA reads as TGTGCCAGCAGCTTAGTACGTCAGGGAGACTATGGCTACACCTTC.

The chain uses TRBV21-1 and TRBJ2-7; TRBD2 is the table's D call, not checked against the DNA. TRBV21-1 is a documented pseudogene. The CDR3 has 18 amino acids. The CDR3 here is CASSLKVGLAGDSYEQYF. The CDR3 DNA reads as TGTGCCAGCAGCCTTAAGGTTGGACTAGCGGGAGACTCCTACGAGCAGTACTTC.

V usage is TRBV7-6 and J usage is TRBJ1-2, with 9 bases lining up with TRBD1. The trim removed 4 bases at V and 4 bases at J, leaving 7 bases unmatched. The CDR3 runs to 15 residues. Per the germline V gene, CDR1 is SGHVS and CDR2 is FNYEAQ. Here the CDR3 reads CASSSWTGVFYGYTF. Here the CDR3 DNA reads TGTGCCAGCAGCTCGTGGACAGGGGTCTTCTATGGCTACACCTTC.

The rearrangement joins TRBV15 to TRBJ2-7, with 8 bases that match TRBD1. CDR3 size: 14 residues. V lost 6 bases to trimming and J lost 0 bases; unmatched junction nucleotides: 4. Germline assignment: CDR1 LNHNV and CDR2 YYDKDF (reference sequence). The CDR3 bases are TGTGCCACCAGGAGGACAGGGAACTCCTACGAGCAGTACTTC. This sequence encodes CATRRTGNSYEQYF. The variable domain in full, with the rest retrieved from reference TRBV15 and TRBJ2-7, is DAMVIQNPRYQVTQFGKPVTLSCSQTLNHNVMYWYQQKSSQAPKLLFHYYDKDFNNEADTPDNFQSRRPNTSFCFLDIRSPGLGDTAMYLCATRRTGNSYEQYFGPGTRLTVT.

CDR3 amino acids: CASSLGQGNTGELFF. CDR3 sequence (DNA): TGTGCCAGCAGTTTGGGACAGGGTAACACCGGGGAGCTGTTTTTT. This chain connects TRBV6-6 to TRBJ2-2; TRBD1 matches at 9 bases. Germline V gene lookup returns CDR1 MNHNY and CDR2 SVGAGI (reference sequence). The CDR3 runs 15 residues. V dropped 4 bases and J dropped 2; count of bases not matched to a gene: 2.

The chain has TRBV6-6 and TRBJ2-5; 8 bases match TRBD1. The assigned J gene may be wrong: the sequence end matches TRBJ2-7 better. This CDR3 spans 12 amino acids. In germline, CDR1 is MNHNY, CDR2 SVGAGI (reference sequence). CDR3: CASSSTGDEQYF. CDR3 sequence (DNA): TGTGCCAGCAGCTCGACAGGGGACGAGCAGTACTTC.

The chain is built from TRBV28 and TRBJ1-2; 7 positions agree with TRBD1. Germline CDR1 MDHEN, CDR2 SYDVKM. This CDR3 region has 15 residues. With V trimmed by 5 bases and J by 8 bases, 14 bases remained unmatched. The CDR3 nucleotides read TGTGCCAGCAGTCCCCGACAGGGCGTCGGAGTGGGCTACACCTTC. Encoded protein: CASSPRQGVGVGYTF.